Below are 8 T cell receptor beta chains sequenced from a single sample in a study of T cells in Graves' hyperthyroidism and ophthalmopathy. TCR beta CDR3 sequences were amplified from RNA transcripts. Carried out on the TCR CDR3, a first-round RT-PCR used the HTBI primer set. TCRdb ran MiXCR on the multiplex PCR reads and lists one entry per CDR3 protein. The top ten hold 5.8% of the sample, which has almost 600,000 distinct CDR3 sequences, 14% seen once. The specimen sequenced was blood. Receptors originate from a woman in her 30s with Graves' hyperthyroidism that later progressed to Graves' ophthalmopathy.

V and J are TRBV20-1 and TRBJ1-1, with D unclear. The germline CDR1 and CDR2 sequences are DFQATT and SNEGSKA (reference sequence). The CDR3 is made up of 9 amino acids. The DNA for the CDR3 is TGCAGGCTCCCGGGTGAAGCTTTCTTT. Amino acids: CRLPGEAFF.

This clonotype has at least ten counts. The CDR3 spells CASRLGLGEESEQYF. The CDR3 DNA sequence: TGTGCCAGCAGGCTTGGACTGGGGGAGGAGAGCGAGCAGTACTTC. This rearrangement joins TRBV2 to TRBJ2-7; weak D call: TRBD2 (6 bases). Trimming pared 6 bases from V and 6 bases from J, leaving 21 bases between. Germline values: CDR1 SNHLY, CDR2 FYNNEI. CDR3 length: 15 amino acids. Based on the CDR3 plus reference TRBV2 and TRBJ2-7, the full variable domain is EPEVTQTPSHQVTQMGQEVILRCVPISNHLYFYWYRQILGQKVEFLVSFYNNEISEKSEIFDDQFSVERPDGSNFTLKIRSTKLEDSAMYFCASRLGLGEESEQYFGPGTRLTVT.

Only a few counts were recorded for this clonotype. The J gene is TRBJ2-7, the V gene TRBV5-1; the match to TRBD1 covers 10 bases. CDR1 SGHRS and CDR2 YFSETQ come from the germline V gene. The CDR3 covers 16 residues. Losses at the gene ends were 4 bases for V and 6 bases for J; bases not matched to a gene: 13. The CDR3 nucleotides are TGCGCCAGCAGCAGGGGACAGGGGCCGCCGACCTCCGAGCAGTACTTC. Its translation is CASSRGQGPPTSEQYF.

V gene TRBV28 combines with J gene TRBJ2-1, with D maybe TRBD2 (6 bases). Trimming took 6 bases from V and 1 from J, leaving 22 bases between them. The V gene's germline CDR1 is MDHEN and CDR2 SYDVKM. CDR3 length: 18 amino acids. The CDR3 nucleotides read TGTGCCAGCAGCGACGGACTACCACCTCTTAATTCCTACAATGAGCAGTTCTTC. Translated: CASSDGLPPLNSYNEQFF. Variable domain in full (rest from reference TRBV28 and TRBJ2-1): DVKVTQSSRYLVKRTGEKVFLECVQDMDHENMFWYRQDPGLGLRLIYFSYDVKMKEKGDIPEGYSVSREKKERFSLILESASTNQTSMYLCASSDGLPPLNSYNEQFFGPGTRLTVL.

This clonotype was counted ten times or more. This chain links TRBV27 with TRBJ1-1; 8 nucleotides agree with TRBD1. This CDR3 is built from 13 residues. Germline V gives CDR1 MNHEY, CDR2 SMNVEV (reference sequence). Trimming at V came to 5 bases and at J to 12 bases, leaving 11 bases not matched to a gene. CDR3 DNA sequence: TGTGCCAGCAGTCCGGTTGGACAGGGTAGATCTTTCTTT. It yields the protein CASSPVGQGRSFF.

This clonotype was detected ten times or more. The rearrangement links TRBV7-2 to TRBJ1-2; D gene unclear. This CDR3 region has 14 residues. CDR1 and CDR2 (germline): SGHTA, FQGNSA. Trimming removed 2 bases at V and 1 base at J, with 8 bases between. This chain's CDR3 is CASSLNGNNYGYTF. CDR3 DNA: TGTGCCAGCAGCTTAAACGGCAATAACTATGGCTACACCTTC.

The CDR3 sequence: CASSLVGRPADTQYF. CDR3 nucleotides: TGTGCCAGCAGCTTGGTGGGACGACCAGCAGATACGCAGTATTTT. The chain employs TRBV5-4 and TRBJ2-3; either TRBD1 or TRBD2 may fit D (5 bases each). This CDR3 has 15 amino acids. Germline V CDR1 and CDR2: SGHNT, YYREEE (reference sequence). V shed 0 bases and J shed 4 bases, with 12 bases lying between them.

In its sample, this clonotype was seen many times. The chain uses TRBV12-3 or TRBV12-4 and TRBJ1-2; 9 nucleotides agree with TRBD1. The junction had 8 bases not matched to a gene; V was cut back by 5 bases and J by 4 bases. The CDR3 covers 15 residues. CDR3 coding DNA: TGTGCCAGCAGTCCCCTGACAGGGGGGATCTATGGCTACACCTTC. Its protein product is CASSPLTGGIYGYTF.